This is a list of T cell receptor beta chains from one sample in a study of PD-1 blockade in classical Hodgkin lymphoma. Method: immunoSEQ multiplex PCR; TCRdb's copy keeps in-frame clones and lacks some. The sample records 37,000 or so clones, 70% to 90% being singletons. This sample comprised peripheral blood mononuclear cells (PBMCs), obtained before the second cycle of nivolumab. The receptor set was obtained from a human donor with classical Hodgkin lymphoma. Each CDR3 is given without its conserved first and last residue. A D gene is named only where the DNA matches it firmly.

D gene,V gene,J gene,CDR3 length,CDR3 protein
NA,TRBV25-1,TRBJ1-2,10,ASSVGRYAYT
NA,TRBV1,TRBJ2-7,16,TSSQEYWTSGDSYEQY
NA,TRBV5-8,TRBJ1-1,8,ASLSPEAF
NA,TRBV7-6,TRBJ2-1,13,ASSFAAGNYNEQF
NA,TRBV4-2,TRBJ1-5,14,ASSQDYPISNQPQH
TRBD1,TRBV28,TRBJ2-6,17,ASSLYGDRAFSGANVLT
NA,TRBV27,TRBJ2-1,11,ASSLMGLAEQF
TRBD2,TRBV4-1,TRBJ2-7,14,ASRAYPGLDSYEQY
NA,TRBV7-9,TRBJ2-2,14,ASSPRAGMNTGELF
NA,TRBV5-1,TRBJ2-1,13,ASSLVSGTYNEQF
NA,TRBV28,TRBJ2-7,13,ASSPARGPTYEQY
NA,TRBV6-9,TRBJ2-1,13,ASSASGSSYNEQF
NA,TRBV2,TRBJ2-3,14,ASSEGLGHSTDTQY
NA,TRBV14,TRBJ1-2,14,ASSQERWGAGYGYT
NA,TRBV19,TRBJ1-2,15,ASSIGSQGRGFYGYT